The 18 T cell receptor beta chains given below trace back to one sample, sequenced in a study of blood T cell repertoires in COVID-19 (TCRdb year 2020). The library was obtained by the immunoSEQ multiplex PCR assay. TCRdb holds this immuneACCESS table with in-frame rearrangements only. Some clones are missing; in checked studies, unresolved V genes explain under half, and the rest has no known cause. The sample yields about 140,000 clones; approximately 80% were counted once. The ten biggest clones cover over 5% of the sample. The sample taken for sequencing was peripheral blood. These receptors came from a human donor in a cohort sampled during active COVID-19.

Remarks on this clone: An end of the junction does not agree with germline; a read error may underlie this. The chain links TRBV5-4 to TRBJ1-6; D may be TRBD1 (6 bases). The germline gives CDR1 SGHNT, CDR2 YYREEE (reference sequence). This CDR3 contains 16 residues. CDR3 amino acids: CASSSSSQGFNTPLHF. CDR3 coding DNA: TGTGCCAGCAGCTCTTCATCCCAGGGGTTTAATACACCCCTCCACTTT.

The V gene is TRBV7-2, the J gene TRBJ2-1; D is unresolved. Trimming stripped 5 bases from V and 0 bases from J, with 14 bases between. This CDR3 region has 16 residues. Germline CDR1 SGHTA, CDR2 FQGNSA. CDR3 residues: CASSPPEARSYNEQFF. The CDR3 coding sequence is TGTGCCAGCAGCCCTCCCGAGGCCCGCTCCTACAATGAGCAGTTCTTC.

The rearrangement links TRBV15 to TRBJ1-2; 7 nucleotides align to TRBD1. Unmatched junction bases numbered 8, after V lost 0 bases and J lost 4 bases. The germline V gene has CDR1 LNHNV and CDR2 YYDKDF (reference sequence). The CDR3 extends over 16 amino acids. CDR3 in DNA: TGTGCCACCAGCAGAGACACCCTGGACAGGAGCTATGGCTACACCTTC. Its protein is CATSRDTLDRSYGYTF.

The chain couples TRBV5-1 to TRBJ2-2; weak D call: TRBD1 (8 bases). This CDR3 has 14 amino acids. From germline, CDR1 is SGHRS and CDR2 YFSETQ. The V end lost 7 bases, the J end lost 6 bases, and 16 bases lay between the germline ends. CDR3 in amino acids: CASLDTGGAGELFF. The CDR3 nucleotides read TGCGCCAGCCTTGACACAGGGGGGGCCGGGGAGCTGTTTTTT.

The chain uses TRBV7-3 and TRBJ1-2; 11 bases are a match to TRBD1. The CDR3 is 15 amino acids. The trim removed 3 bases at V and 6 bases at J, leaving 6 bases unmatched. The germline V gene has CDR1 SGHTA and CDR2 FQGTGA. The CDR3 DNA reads TGTGCCAGCAGCTTGGGACCGGGACAGGGGGATGGCTACACCTTC. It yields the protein CASSLGPGQGDGYTF. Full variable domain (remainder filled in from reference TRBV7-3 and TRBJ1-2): GAGVSQTPSNKVTEKGKYVELRCDPISGHTALYWYRQSLGQGPEFLIYFQGTGAADDSGLPNDRFFAVRPEGSVSTLKIQRTERGDSAVYLCASSLGPGQGDGYTFGSGTRLTVV.

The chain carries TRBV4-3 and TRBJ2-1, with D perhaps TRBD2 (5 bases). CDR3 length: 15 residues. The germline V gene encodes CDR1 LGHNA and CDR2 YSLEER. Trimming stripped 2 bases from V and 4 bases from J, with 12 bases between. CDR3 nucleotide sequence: TGCGCCAGCAGCCAAAGGACTGGGCGGTACAATGAGCAGTTCTTC. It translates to CASSQRTGRYNEQFF.

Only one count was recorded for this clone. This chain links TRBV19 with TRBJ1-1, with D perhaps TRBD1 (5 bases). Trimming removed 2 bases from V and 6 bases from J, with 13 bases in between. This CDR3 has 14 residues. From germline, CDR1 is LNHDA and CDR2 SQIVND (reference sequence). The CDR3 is CASSIKRGGAEAFF. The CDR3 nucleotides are TGTGCCAGTAGTATAAAGAGGGGAGGCGCTGAAGCTTTCTTT.

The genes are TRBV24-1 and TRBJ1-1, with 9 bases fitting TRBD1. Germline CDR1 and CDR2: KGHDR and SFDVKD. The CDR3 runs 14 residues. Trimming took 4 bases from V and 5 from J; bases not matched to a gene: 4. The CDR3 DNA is TGTGCCACCAGTGAGCGGACAGGGGATACTGAAGCTTTCTTT. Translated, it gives CATSERTGDTEAFF.

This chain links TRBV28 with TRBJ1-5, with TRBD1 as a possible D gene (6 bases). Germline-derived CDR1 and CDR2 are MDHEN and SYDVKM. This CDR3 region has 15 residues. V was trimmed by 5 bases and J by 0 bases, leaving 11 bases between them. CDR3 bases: TGTGCCAGCAGTCACGGACAGTATAGCAATCAGCCCCAGCATTTT. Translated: CASSHGQYSNQPQHF.

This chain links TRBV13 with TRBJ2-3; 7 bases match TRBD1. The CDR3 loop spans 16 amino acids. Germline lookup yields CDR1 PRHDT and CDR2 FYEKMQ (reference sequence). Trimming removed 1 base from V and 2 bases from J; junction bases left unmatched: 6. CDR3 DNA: TGTGCCAGCAGCTTAGCGGCAGGGGGAATCACAGATACGCAGTATTTT. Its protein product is CASSLAAGGITDTQYF.

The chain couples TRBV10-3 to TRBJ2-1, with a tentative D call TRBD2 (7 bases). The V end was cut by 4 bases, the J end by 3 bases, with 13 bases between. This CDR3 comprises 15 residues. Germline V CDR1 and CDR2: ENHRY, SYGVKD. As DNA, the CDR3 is TGTGCCATCAGTGCCAGCGGGGACATCTACAATGAGCAGTTCTTC. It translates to CAISASGDIYNEQFF.

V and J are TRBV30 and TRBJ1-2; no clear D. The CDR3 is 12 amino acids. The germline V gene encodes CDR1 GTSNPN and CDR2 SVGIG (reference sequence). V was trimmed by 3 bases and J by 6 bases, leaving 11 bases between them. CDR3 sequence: CAWSQDLNGYTF. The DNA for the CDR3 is TGTGCCTGGAGCCAGGATCTCAATGGCTACACCTTC.

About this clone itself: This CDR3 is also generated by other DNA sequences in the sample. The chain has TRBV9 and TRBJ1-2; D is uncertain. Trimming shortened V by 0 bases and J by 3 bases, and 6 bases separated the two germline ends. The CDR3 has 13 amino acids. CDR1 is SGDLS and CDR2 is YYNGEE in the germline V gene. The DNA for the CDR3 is TGTGCCAGCAGCGTAGGCCAGGACTATGGCTACACCTTC. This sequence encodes CASSVGQDYGYTF. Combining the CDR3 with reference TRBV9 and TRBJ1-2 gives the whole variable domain DSGVTQTPKHLITATGQRVTLRCSPRSGDLSVYWYQQSLDQGLQFLIQYYNGEERAKGNILERFSAQQFPDLHSELNLSSLELGDSALYFCASSVGQDYGYTFGSGTRLTVV.

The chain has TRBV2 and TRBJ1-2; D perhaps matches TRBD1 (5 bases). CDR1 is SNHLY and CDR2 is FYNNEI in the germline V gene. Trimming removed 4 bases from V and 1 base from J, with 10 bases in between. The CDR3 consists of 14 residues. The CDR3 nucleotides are TGTGCCAGCAGTGTTTCGCAGGGTAACTATGGCTACACCTTC. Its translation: CASSVSQGNYGYTF.

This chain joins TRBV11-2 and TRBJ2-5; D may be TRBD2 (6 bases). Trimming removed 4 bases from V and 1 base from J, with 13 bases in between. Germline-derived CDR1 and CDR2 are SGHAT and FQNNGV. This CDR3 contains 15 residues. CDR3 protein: CASSSLGGRQETQYF. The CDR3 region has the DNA TGTGCCAGCAGCTCCCTCGGGGGTCGCCAAGAGACCCAGTACTTC.

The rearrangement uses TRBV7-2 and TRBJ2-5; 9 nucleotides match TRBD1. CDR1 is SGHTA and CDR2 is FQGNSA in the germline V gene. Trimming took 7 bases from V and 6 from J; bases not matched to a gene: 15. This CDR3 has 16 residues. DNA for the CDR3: TGTGCCAGCATCAACGGCGGGGGACAGGGTTTGAAGACCCAGTACTTC. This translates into CASINGGGQGLKTQYF.

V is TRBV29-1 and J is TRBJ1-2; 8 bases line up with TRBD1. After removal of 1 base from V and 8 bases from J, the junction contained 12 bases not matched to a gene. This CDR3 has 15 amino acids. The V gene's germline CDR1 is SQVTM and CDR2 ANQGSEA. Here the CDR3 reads CSVEVGWTGIRGYTF. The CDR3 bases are TGCAGCGTTGAAGTAGGCTGGACAGGGATAAGGGGCTACACCTTC.

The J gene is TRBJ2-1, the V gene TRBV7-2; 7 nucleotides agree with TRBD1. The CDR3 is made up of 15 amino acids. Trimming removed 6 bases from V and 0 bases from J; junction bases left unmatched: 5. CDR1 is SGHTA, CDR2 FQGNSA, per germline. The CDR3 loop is CASRPGTVSYNEQFF. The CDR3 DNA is TGTGCCAGCAGGCCCGGGACAGTCTCCTACAATGAGCAGTTCTTC.